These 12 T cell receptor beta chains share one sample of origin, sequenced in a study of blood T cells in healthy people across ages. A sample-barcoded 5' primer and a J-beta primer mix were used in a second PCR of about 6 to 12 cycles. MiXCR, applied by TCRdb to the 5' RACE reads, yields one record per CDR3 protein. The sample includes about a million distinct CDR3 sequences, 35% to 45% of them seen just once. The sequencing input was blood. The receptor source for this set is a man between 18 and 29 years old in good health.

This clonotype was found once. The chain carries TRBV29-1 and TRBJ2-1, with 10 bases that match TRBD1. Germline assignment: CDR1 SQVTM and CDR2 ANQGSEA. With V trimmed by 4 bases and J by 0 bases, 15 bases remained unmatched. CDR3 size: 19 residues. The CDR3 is CSVVIWDRGQRSSYNEQFF. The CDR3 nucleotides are TGCAGCGTTGTGATCTGGGACAGGGGCCAGAGGAGCTCCTACAATGAGCAGTTCTTC.

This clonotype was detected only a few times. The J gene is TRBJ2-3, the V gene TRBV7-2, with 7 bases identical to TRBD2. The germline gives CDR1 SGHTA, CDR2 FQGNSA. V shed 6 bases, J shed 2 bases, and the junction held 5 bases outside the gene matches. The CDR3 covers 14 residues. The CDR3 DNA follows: TGTGCCAGCAGATGGAGCGGGGACACAGATACGCAGTATTTT. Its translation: CASRWSGDTDTQYF.

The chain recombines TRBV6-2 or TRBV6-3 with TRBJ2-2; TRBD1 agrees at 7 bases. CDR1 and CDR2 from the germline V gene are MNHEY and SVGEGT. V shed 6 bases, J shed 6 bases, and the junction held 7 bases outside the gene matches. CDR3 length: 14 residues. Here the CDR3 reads CASRPLQGSGELFF. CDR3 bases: TGTGCCAGCAGACCCTTACAGGGGTCCGGGGAGCTGTTTTTT.

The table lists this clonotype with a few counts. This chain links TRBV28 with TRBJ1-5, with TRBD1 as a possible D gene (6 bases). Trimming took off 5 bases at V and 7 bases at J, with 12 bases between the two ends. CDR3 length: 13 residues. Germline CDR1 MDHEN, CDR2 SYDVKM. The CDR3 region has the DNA TGTGCCAGCAGTGTAACAGGGACCCAGCCCCAGCATTTT. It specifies CASSVTGTQPQHF. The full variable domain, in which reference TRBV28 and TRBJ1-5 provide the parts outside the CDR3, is DVKVTQSSRYLVKRTGEKVFLECVQDMDHENMFWYRQDPGLGLRLIYFSYDVKMKEKGDIPEGYSVSREKKERFSLILESASTNQTSMYLCASSVTGTQPQHFGDGTRLSIL.

The CDR3 DNA reads as TGCAGTGCTAGAGGATGGGTCGGGGAGCTGTTTTTT. Amino acid sequence: CSARGWVGELFF. The J gene is TRBJ2-2, the V gene TRBV20-1, with D uncertain. The CDR3 length is 12 residues. From germline, CDR1 is DFQATT and CDR2 SNEGSKA (reference sequence). The V and J ends lost 1 base and 7 bases respectively, with 7 bases between them.

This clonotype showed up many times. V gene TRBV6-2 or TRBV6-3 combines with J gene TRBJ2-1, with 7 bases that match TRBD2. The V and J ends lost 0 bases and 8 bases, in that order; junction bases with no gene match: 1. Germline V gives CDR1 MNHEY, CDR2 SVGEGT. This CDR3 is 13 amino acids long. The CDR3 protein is CASSYSRGDEQFF. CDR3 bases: TGTGCCAGCAGTTACTCACGGGGGGATGAGCAGTTCTTC.

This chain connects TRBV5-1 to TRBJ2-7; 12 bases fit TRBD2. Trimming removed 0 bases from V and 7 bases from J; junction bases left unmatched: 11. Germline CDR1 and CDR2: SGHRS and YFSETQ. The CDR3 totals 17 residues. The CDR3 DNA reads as TGCGCCAGCAGCTTGGGACTAGCGGGAGTGTACTACAGTGAGCAGTACTTC. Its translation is CASSLGLAGVYYSEQYF.

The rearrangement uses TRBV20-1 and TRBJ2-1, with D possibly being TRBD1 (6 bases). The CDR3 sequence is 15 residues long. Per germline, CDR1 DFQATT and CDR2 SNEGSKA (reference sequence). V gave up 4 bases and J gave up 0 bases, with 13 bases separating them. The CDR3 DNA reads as TGCAGTGCTAATGGGGCAGGGGCCTCCTACAATGAGCAGTTCTTC. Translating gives CSANGAGASYNEQFF.

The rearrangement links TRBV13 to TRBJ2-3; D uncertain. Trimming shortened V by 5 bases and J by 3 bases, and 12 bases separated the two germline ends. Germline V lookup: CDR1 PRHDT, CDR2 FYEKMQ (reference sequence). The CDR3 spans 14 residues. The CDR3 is CASSQGVKTDTQYF. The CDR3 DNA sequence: TGTGCCAGCAGCCAAGGAGTCAAAACAGATACGCAGTATTTT. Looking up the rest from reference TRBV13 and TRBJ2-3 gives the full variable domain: AAGVIQSPRHLIKEKRETATLKCYPIPRHDTVYWYQQGPGQDPQFLISFYEKMQSDKGSIPDRFSAQQFSDYHSELNMSSLELGDSALYFCASSQGVKTDTQYFGPGTRLTVL.

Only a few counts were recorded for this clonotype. This CDR3 is CSARTRHPDALDGYTF. In nucleotides, the CDR3 is TGCAGTGCTAGAACCCGACACCCGGATGCCCTCGATGGCTACACCTTC. The genes are TRBV20-1 and TRBJ1-2; D is unresolved. Germline lookup yields CDR1 DFQATT and CDR2 SNEGSKA (reference sequence). The CDR3 spans 16 residues. Trimming pared 2 bases from V and 6 bases from J, leaving 22 bases between.

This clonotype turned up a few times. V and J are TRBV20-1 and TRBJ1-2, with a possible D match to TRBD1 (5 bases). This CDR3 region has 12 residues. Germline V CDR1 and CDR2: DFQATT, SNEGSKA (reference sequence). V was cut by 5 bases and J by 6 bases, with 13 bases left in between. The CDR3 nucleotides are TGCAGTGCTCAGGACGGGGGTGATGGCTACACCTTC. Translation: CSAQDGGDGYTF.

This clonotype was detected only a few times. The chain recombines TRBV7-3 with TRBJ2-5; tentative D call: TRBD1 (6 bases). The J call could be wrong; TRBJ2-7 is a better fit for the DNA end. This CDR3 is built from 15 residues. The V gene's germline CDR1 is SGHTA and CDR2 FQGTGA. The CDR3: CASSLKATGLSEQYF. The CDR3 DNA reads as TGTGCCAGCAGCTTAAAGGCGACAGGCCTTTCCGAGCAGTACTTC.